This TCR beta chain was sequenced during a study of T cell repertoires in cytomegalovirus infection. Across the study: CMV infection plus the matching HLA type was flagged by public TCR beta signatures.

TCRdb reprocessed the reads with MiXCR, giving one entry per CDR3 protein. In the table there are about 740,000 distinct CDR3 sequences, 35% to 45% of which are singletons. The CDR3 is 14 amino acids. The V end was cut by 2 bases, the J end by 3 bases, with 9 bases between. CDR1 is MNHGY and CDR2 is SAAAGT in the germline V gene. This clonotype was counted a few times. The specimen sequenced was PBMCs. The sequence came from a human donor in good health (CMV status not recorded). Some clones in this sample may be carry-over from other donors' samples. The chain employs TRBV6-8 and TRBJ2-3; D unclear. CDR3 region: CASSYGRLTDTQYF. CDR3 nucleotide sequence: TGTGCCAGCAGTTACGGACGGCTAACAGATACGCAGTATTTT.